These 23 T cell receptor beta chains were all obtained from the same sample, sequenced in a study of blood T cell repertoires in COVID-19. Produced via immunoSEQ multiplex PCR; TCRdb's table is partial and in-frame only. This sample has about 44,000 clones, with over 70% found just once. Sequencing used peripheral blood. The receptors come from a woman aged 35 to 49 with acute or convalescent COVID-19.

A remark on this clone: Different DNA sequences within this sample yield the same CDR3. The CDR3 region is CASSPRQDLNTGELFF. Here the CDR3 DNA reads TGTGCCAGCTCACCACGACAGGACCTTAACACCGGGGAGCTGTTTTTT. The V gene is TRBV18, the J gene TRBJ2-2; TRBD1 might be the D (6 bases). Trimming cost V 1 base and J 2 bases, with 11 bases left between them. CDR1 is KGHSH, CDR2 LQKENI, per germline. The CDR3 runs to 16 residues.

This clone occurred a few times. The rearrangement uses TRBV4-1 and TRBJ2-7, with TRBD2 matching 10 bases. J lost 2 bases, V lost 0 bases, and 7 bases had no gene match. Per the germline V gene, CDR1 is MGHRA and CDR2 is YSYEKL. CDR3 size: 17 residues. CDR3 sequence reads: CASSQDAGTSDPYEQYF. As DNA, the CDR3 is TGCGCCAGCAGCCAAGATGCCGGGACTAGCGATCCCTACGAGCAGTACTTC.

The chain links TRBV7-8 to TRBJ2-1; a weak D match, TRBD1 (5 bases). The CDR3 runs to 13 residues. Trimming took 8 bases from V and 7 from J, leaving 15 bases between them. The V gene's germline CDR1 is SGHVS and CDR2 FQNEAQ. The DNA for the CDR3 is TGTGCCAGCGCCATCACAAGGGGAAATGAGCAGTTCTTC. It specifies CASAITRGNEQFF.

V usage is TRBV6-2 or TRBV6-3 and J usage is TRBJ2-7; 7 bases agree with TRBD1. The V segment lost 5 bases and the J segment 6 bases; nucleotides outside the gene matches: 13. CDR1 and CDR2 (germline): MNHEY, SVGEGT. The CDR3 spans 15 residues. The CDR3 here is CASSLISTGTLEQYF. The CDR3 nucleotides read TGTGCCAGCAGTCTCATCTCGACAGGGACCCTCGAGCAGTACTTC.

J is TRBJ2-7 and V is TRBV7-6; D perhaps matches TRBD2 (5 bases). Germline V gives CDR1 SGHVS, CDR2 FNYEAQ. CDR3 size: 14 residues. V gave up 5 bases and J gave up 6 bases, with 17 bases separating them. The CDR3 sequence: CASSRLGVSVEQYF. CDR3 DNA: TGTGCCAGCAGCCGGCTCGGGGTAAGCGTCGAGCAGTACTTC.

This clone has more than one count but fewer than ten. The chain couples TRBV9 to TRBJ2-7, with D perhaps TRBD2 (5 bases). The CDR3 totals 14 residues. V was pared by 3 bases and J by 4 bases, with 14 bases between. The germline V gene encodes CDR1 SGDLS and CDR2 YYNGEE. CDR3 sequence (DNA): TGTGCCAGCAGCGCCGCCGCGGGTAGTTACGAGCAGTACTTC. It translates to CASSAAAGSYEQYF.

The CDR3 sequence is CASSYGTRVLSTDTQYF. For the CDR3, the DNA is TGTGCCAGCAGCTACGGGACTAGGGTCCTAAGCACAGATACGCAGTATTTT. This sequence joins TRBV11-2 and TRBJ2-3, with 8 bases matching TRBD2. CDR1 and CDR2 (germline): SGHAT, FQNNGV. CDR3 length: 17 residues. The junction had 9 bases not matched to a gene; V was cut back by 4 bases and J by 0 bases.

V is TRBV19 and J is TRBJ1-2; 7 bases are shared with TRBD1. J lost 5 bases, V lost 8 bases, and 2 bases had no gene match. The CDR3 length is 11 residues. Per the germline V gene, CDR1 is LNHDA and CDR2 is SQIVND (reference sequence). CDR3 sequence (DNA): TGTGCCAGTCGACAGGGTTATGGCTACACCTTC. This encodes CASRQGYGYTF.

This clone showed up just a few times. The chain uses TRBV29-1 and TRBJ2-7, with TRBD1 matching over 7 bases. The germline gives CDR1 SQVTM, CDR2 ANQGSEA. This CDR3 contains 13 residues. V lost 8 bases to trimming and J lost 0 bases; unmatched junction nucleotides: 7. The CDR3: CSSSTGNSYEQYF. CDR3 DNA sequence: TGCAGCTCGTCGACAGGGAACTCCTACGAGCAGTACTTC.

This clone was detected a few times. This chain joins TRBV12-3 or TRBV12-4 and TRBJ1-4, with D unclear. The CDR3 consists of 13 residues. The V end was cut by 6 bases, the J end by 6 bases, with 11 bases between. CDR3 amino acids: CASSYTGYEKLFF. Here the CDR3 DNA reads TGTGCCAGCAGCTACACGGGGTATGAAAAACTGTTTTTT.

The chain carries TRBV28 and TRBJ1-5; 9 bases agree with TRBD1. Germline V gene sequence: CDR1 MDHEN, CDR2 SYDVKM. This CDR3 contains 14 residues. Germline trimming cut 10 bases from V and 11 bases from J; bases unmatched to any gene: 15. DNA of the CDR3: TGTGCCACCGGGCGGGACAGGGCCCTTGTGGCCCAGCATTTT. Translation: CATGRDRALVAQHF.

The chain combines TRBV7-8 with TRBJ1-4; no definite D call. CDR1 is SGHVS and CDR2 is FQNEAQ in the germline V gene. V lost 5 bases and J 10 bases, leaving 11 bases between the germline ends. CDR3 size: 12 residues. The CDR3 nucleotides read TGTGCCAGCAGCCCCCTTTACGGAAAACTGTTTTTT. Protein product: CASSPLYGKLFF. The full variable domain, with the rest looked up from reference TRBV7-8 and TRBJ1-4, is GAGVSQSPRYKVAKRGQDVALRCDPISGHVSLFWYQQALGQGPEFLTYFQNEAQLDKSGLPSDRFFAERPEGSVSTLKIQRTQQEDSAVYLCASSPLYGKLFFGSGTQLSVL.

The chain links TRBV5-4 to TRBJ1-5, with D unresolved. Trimming removed 3 bases at V and 0 bases at J, with 7 bases between. The CDR3 has 14 residues. The V gene's germline CDR1 is SGHNT and CDR2 YYREEE (reference sequence). The CDR3 region has the DNA TGTGCCAGCAGCTCGGGAGGTAGCAATCAGCCCCAGCATTTT. Translated, it gives CASSSGGSNQPQHF.

The gene calls are TRBV5-6 and TRBJ2-7; 8 bases are a match to TRBD1. V lost 5 bases, J lost 4 bases, and 11 bases stayed unmatched. This CDR3 region has 15 residues. Germline CDR1 SGHDT, CDR2 YYEEEE. DNA of the CDR3: TGTGCCAGCAGTCGGGGACAGGTTAGTAGGTACGAGCAGTACTTC. Translation gives CASSRGQVSRYEQYF.

Only one count was recorded for this clone. The chain links TRBV11-2 to TRBJ1-1; TRBD1 is a possible D gene (6 bases). The V end was cut by 1 base, the J end by 10 bases, with 16 bases between. The CDR3 is 14 residues long. The germline CDR1 and CDR2 sequences are SGHAT and FQNNGV. The CDR3 sequence is CASSLVVQQGGAFF. DNA of the CDR3: TGTGCCAGCAGCTTAGTGGTACAACAAGGGGGAGCTTTCTTT.

DNA for the CDR3: TGTGCCAGCAGTTACGTTGCGGGAGGAGAGACCCAGTACTTC. This encodes CASSYVAGGETQYF. V and J are TRBV6-5 and TRBJ2-5; TRBD2 matches at 8 bases. V lost 2 bases, J lost 4 bases, and 3 bases stayed unmatched. The CDR3 sequence is 14 residues long. Germline-derived CDR1 and CDR2 are MNHEY and SVGAGI.

This rearrangement joins TRBV6-5 to TRBJ1-3; no definite D call. The length of the CDR3 is 15 residues. The germline V and J ends were trimmed by 7 bases and 4 bases, with 17 bases remaining between them. Looked up from germline, CDR1 is MNHEY and CDR2 is SVGAGI. The CDR3 sequence is CASMFLGRTGNTIYF. The CDR3 bases are TGTGCCAGCATGTTCCTGGGCCGTACGGGAAACACCATATATTTT.

The CDR3 region is CASSQNRGSENQPQHF. CDR3 nucleotides: TGTGCCAGCTCACAAAACAGGGGATCGGAAAATCAGCCCCAGCATTTT. This chain connects TRBV18 to TRBJ1-5, with 7 bases lining up with TRBD1. Looked up from germline, CDR1 is KGHSH and CDR2 is LQKENI. CDR3 size: 16 residues. With 4 bases clipped from V and 4 bases from J, the junction kept 10 bases outside the gene matches.

The CDR3 nucleotides are TGTGCCAGCACCACCATCGGGGGGGCTTCCAGCGAGCAGTACTTC. As protein: CASTTIGGASSEQYF. The gene calls are TRBV11-2 and TRBJ2-7; 8 bases are a match to TRBD2. Per the germline V gene, CDR1 is SGHAT and CDR2 is FQNNGV. The CDR3 has 15 amino acids. After removal of 7 bases from V and 6 bases from J, the junction contained 14 bases not matched to a gene.

V and J are TRBV9 and TRBJ2-1; possible D gene TRBD2, 5 bases. The CDR3 extends over 12 amino acids. CDR1 and CDR2 from the germline V gene are SGDLS and YYNGEE. Trimming took off 3 bases at V and 10 bases at J, with 11 bases between the two ends. CDR3 amino acids: CASSGSRGEQFF. The CDR3 nucleotides are TGTGCCAGCAGCGGTTCGAGAGGGGAGCAGTTCTTC. Using reference TRBV9 and TRBJ2-1 for the parts outside the CDR3, the full variable domain is DSGVTQTPKHLITATGQRVTLRCSPRSGDLSVYWYQQSLDQGLQFLIQYYNGEERAKGNILERFSAQQFPDLHSELNLSSLELGDSALYFCASSGSRGEQFFGPGTRLTVL.

This clone was recorded once. V is TRBV4-2 and J is TRBJ2-6; D possibly corresponds to TRBD1 (5 bases). CDR1 LGHNA and CDR2 YNFKEQ come from the germline V gene. CDR3 length: 21 amino acids. V was pared by 1 base and J by 2 bases, with 24 bases between. CDR3 bases: TGTGCCAGCAGCCAAGTTTCCCTGATAGGGGCCAGCGCAACTGGGGCCAACGTCCTGACTTTC. It is translated as CASSQVSLIGASATGANVLTF.

This clone was seen only a few times. The rearrangement joins TRBV6-4 to TRBJ1-1; unclear D gene. This CDR3 is built from 13 residues. Deletions cut 3 bases from V and 4 bases from J, with 9 bases between. Germline V gene data show CDR1 as MRHNA and CDR2 as SNTAGT. The CDR3 nucleotides are TGTGCCAGCAGTGAAGTACGGGGCACTGAAGCTTTCTTT. Protein: CASSEVRGTEAFF.

By sample fraction, this clone is medium-sized. The gene calls are TRBV19 and TRBJ2-2; 12 bases match TRBD2. CDR1 and CDR2 from the germline V gene are LNHDA and SQIVND (reference sequence). The CDR3 sequence is 15 residues long. V was clipped by 7 bases and J by 4 bases; unmatched bases: 4. The CDR3 region is CASTSSGGGTGELFF. The CDR3 nucleotides are TGTGCCAGTACCTCTAGCGGGGGGGGCACCGGGGAGCTGTTTTTT.